This T cell receptor (beta chain) was recovered during a study of cytomegalovirus exposure and HLA in healthy donors. Study results and caveats: Later genetic work tied a missense DCLRE1C variant to beta-chain V and J trimming. Earlier analysis yielded a pattern in which most TCR beta V segments were productive about 90% or about 30% of the time. A list of approximately 160 TCR beta chains associated with cytomegalovirus was given. Most likely, a cluster of highly shared sequence variants arose as a sequencing artifact.

With regard to this clone: The antigen is undetermined.

The CDR3 is made up of 13 amino acids. V was shortened by 8 bases and J by 6 bases, with 15 bases between the two germline ends. Germline CDR1 reads MNHEY; CDR2 reads SVGAGI. 13 Jbeta primers and 60 Vbeta primers were used for the PCR. Here immunoSEQ multiplex PCR was the method, and the copy in TCRdb shows in-frame clones only, minus some. Of about 160,000 clones listed, around three quarters are singletons. The J gene is TRBJ2-3, the V gene TRBV6-5; D is uncertain. Sample: PBMCs. The receptor comes from a man aged 40-50 years in good health and CMV-seronegative. The CDR3 loop is CASGAGYPDTQYF. In DNA, the CDR3 is TGTGCCAGCGGAGCTGGGTATCCTGATACGCAGTATTTT.